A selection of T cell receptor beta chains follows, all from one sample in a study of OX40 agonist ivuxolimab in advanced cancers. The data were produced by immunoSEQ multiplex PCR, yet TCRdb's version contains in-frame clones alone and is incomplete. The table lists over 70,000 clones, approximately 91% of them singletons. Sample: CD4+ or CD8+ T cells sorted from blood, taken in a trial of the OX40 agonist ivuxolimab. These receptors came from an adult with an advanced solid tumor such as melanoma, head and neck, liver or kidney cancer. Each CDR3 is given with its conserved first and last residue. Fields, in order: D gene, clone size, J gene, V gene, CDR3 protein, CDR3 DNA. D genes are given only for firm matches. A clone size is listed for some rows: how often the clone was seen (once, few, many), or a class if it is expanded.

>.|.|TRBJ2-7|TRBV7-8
CASSSDSPGYEQYF
TGTGCCAGCAGCTCTGACAGCCCCGGGTACGAGCAGTACTTC
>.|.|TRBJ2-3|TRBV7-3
CASSLGGFTDTQYF
TGTGCCAGCAGCTTAGGCGGGTTCACAGATACGCAGTATTTT
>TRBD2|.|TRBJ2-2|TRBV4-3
CASSQDRLAAGELFF
TGCGCCAGCAGCCAAGATCGGCTAGCGGCCGGGGAGCTGTTTTTT
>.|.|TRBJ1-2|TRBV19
CASRMDPTTDYGYTF
TGTGCCAGTAGAATGGACCCGACGACAGACTATGGCTACACCTTC
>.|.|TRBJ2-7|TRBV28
CASTLFGGPEGQQYF
TGTGCCAGCACCCTCTTTGGGGGGCCCGAGGGGCAGCAGTACTTC
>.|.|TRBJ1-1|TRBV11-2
CASSLTDNTEAFF
TGTGCCAGCAGCTTAACTGACAACACTGAAGCTTTCTTT
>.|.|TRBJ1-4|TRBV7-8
CASSSRGPGMGLEKLFF
TGTGCCAGCAGCTCCCGGGGGCCTGGAATGGGTCTTGAAAAACTGTTTTTT
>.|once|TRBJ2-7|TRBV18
CASSPTRSGGEQYF
TGTGCCAGCTCACCAACTAGGTCAGGAGGCGAGCAGTACTTC
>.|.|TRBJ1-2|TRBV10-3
CAISEGQGNYGYTF
TGTGCCATCAGTGAAGGGCAGGGTAACTATGGCTACACCTTC
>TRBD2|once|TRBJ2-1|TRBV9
CASSVDLAAASYNEQFF
TGTGCCAGCAGCGTAGATCTAGCGGCGGCCTCCTACAATGAGCAGTTCTTC
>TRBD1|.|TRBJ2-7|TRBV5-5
CASTRDRVPHEQYF
TGTGCCAGCACCCGGGACAGGGTCCCCCACGAGCAGTACTTC
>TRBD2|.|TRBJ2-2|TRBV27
CASSAVGLAGVIGELFF
TGTGCCAGCAGTGCTGTGGGGCTAGCGGGAGTGATCGGGGAGCTGTTTTTT
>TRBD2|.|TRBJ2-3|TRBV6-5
CASRSTSGGDTQYF
TGTGCCAGCAGGTCGACTAGCGGTGGAGATACGCAGTATTTT
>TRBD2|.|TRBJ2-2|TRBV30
CAWRRPGLAGGNTGELFF
TGTGCCTGGAGGCGGCCCGGACTAGCGGGAGGGAACACCGGGGAGCTGTTTTTT
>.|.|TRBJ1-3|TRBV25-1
CASESSGNTIYF
TGTGCCAGCGAGAGCTCTGGAAACACCATATATTTT
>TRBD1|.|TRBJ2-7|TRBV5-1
CASSEAPGQTYEQYF
TGCGCCAGCAGCGAAGCTCCGGGACAGACCTACGAGCAGTACTTC
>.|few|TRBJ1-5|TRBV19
CASSFGLAGSNQPQHF
TGTGCCAGTAGTTTCGGACTCGCAGGTTCCAATCAGCCCCAGCATTTT
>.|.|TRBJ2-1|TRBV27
CASSPLGTQYNEQFF
TGTGCCAGCAGTCCTCTAGGAACGCAATACAATGAGCAGTTCTTC
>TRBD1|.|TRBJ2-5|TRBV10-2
CASSRDRGGEEQYF
TGCGCCAGCAGTAGGGACAGGGGAGGGGAGGAGCAGTACTTC
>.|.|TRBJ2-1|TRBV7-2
CASSLSVDEQFF
TGTGCCAGCAGCTTATCGGTCGATGAGCAGTTCTTC
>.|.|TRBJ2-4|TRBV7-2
CASSFSTVENIQYF
TGTGCCAGCAGCTTTTCGACAGTAGAAAACATTCAGTACTTC
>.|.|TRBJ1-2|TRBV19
CASTQTEYGYTF
TGTGCCAGTACCCAGACAGAATATGGCTACACCTTC
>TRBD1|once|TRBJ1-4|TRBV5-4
CASSSGTGNEKLFF
TGTGCCAGCAGCTCCGGGACAGGAAATGAAAAACTGTTTTTT
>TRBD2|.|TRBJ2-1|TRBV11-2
CASSLTSTSGRKNEQFF
TGTGCCAGCAGCTTGACATCAACTAGCGGGAGAAAGAATGAGCAGTTCTTC
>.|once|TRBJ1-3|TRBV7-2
CASRMDRFGNTIYF
TGTGCCAGCAGAATGGACAGATTCGGAAACACCATATATTTT
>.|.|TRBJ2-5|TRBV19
CASSKGRARETQYF
TGTGCCAGTAGTAAGGGTAGGGCCAGGGAGACCCAGTACTTC
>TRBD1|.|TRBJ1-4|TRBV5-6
CASSVGQGNEKLFF
TGTGCCAGCAGCGTGGGACAGGGAAATGAAAAACTGTTTTTT
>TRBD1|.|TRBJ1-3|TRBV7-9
CASSLALDRAPGNTIYF
TGTGCCAGCAGCTTAGCATTGGACAGGGCCCCTGGAAACACCATATATTTT
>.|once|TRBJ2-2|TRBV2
CASTGGRDTGELFF
TGTGCCAGCACCGGCGGCCGGGACACCGGGGAGCTGTTTTTT
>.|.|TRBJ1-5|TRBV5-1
CASSLSAGVGQPQHF
TGCGCCAGCAGCTTATCGGCAGGGGTCGGTCAGCCCCAGCATTTT
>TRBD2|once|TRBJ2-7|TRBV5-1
CASSPLGLAGRSEQYF
TGCGCCAGCAGCCCGCTAGGACTAGCGGGAAGGAGCGAGCAGTACTTC
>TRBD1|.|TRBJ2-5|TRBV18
CASSWTGNQETQYF
TGTGCCAGCTCATGGACAGGGAACCAAGAGACCCAGTACTTC
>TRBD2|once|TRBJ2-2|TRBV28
CASSLLAGVGDTGELFF
TGTGCCAGCAGTTTACTAGCGGGAGTGGGGGACACCGGGGAGCTGTTTTTT
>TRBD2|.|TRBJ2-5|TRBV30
CAWSVGAGGVQETQYF
TGTGCCTGGAGTGTAGGAGCGGGAGGGGTCCAAGAGACCCAGTACTTC
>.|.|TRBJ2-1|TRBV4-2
CASSAGTRGEQFF
TGTGCCAGCAGCGCCGGGACACGGGGTGAGCAGTTCTTC
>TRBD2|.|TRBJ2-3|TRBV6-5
CASSYALAGTDTQYF
TGTGCCAGCAGTTACGCACTAGCGGGCACAGATACGCAGTATTTT
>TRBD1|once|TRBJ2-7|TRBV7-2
CASSLGRPGTVSYEQYF
TGTGCCAGCAGCTTAGGAAGGCCCGGGACAGTGAGCTACGAGCAGTACTTC
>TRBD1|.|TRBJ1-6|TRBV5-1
CASSQGPGQANSPLHF
TGCGCCAGCAGCCAGGGCCCTGGACAGGCGAATTCACCCCTCCACTTT
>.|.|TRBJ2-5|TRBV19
CASSTSGTAALWETQYF
TGTGCCAGTAGTACTTCCGGGACGGCCGCCCTATGGGAGACCCAGTACTTC
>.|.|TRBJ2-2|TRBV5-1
CASSQDSPNTGELFF
TGCGCCAGCAGCCAGGACAGCCCGAACACCGGGGAGCTGTTTTTT
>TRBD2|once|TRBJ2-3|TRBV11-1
CASSLTSGGGRDTQYF
TGTGCCAGCAGCTTGACTAGCGGAGGGGGGAGAGATACGCAGTATTTT
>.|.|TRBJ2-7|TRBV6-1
CASREVAAYEQYF
TGTGCCAGCAGGGAGGTAGCGGCCTACGAGCAGTACTTC
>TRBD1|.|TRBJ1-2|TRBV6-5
CASSLTGDYGYTF
TGTGCCAGCAGTCTGACAGGGGACTATGGCTACACCTTC
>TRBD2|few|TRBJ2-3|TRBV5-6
CASRQAGEGADTQYF
TGTGCCAGCAGGCAAGCGGGAGAGGGGGCAGATACGCAGTATTTT
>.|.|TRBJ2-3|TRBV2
CASRPDLGTQYF
TGTGCCAGCAGACCGGACTTGGGTACGCAGTATTTT
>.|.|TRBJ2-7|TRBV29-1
CSASTGAISYEQYF
TGCAGCGCCTCGACAGGAGCCATTTCCTACGAGCAGTACTTC
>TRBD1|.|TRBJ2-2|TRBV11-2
CASSGTGDTGELFF
TGTGCCAGCAGCGGGACAGGGGACACCGGGGAGCTGTTTTTT
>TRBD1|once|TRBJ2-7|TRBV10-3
CAISPRGQGAVYEQYF
TGTGCCATCAGTCCACGGGGGCAGGGGGCGGTCTACGAGCAGTACTTC
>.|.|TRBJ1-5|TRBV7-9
CASSFGLNQPQHF
TGTGCCAGCAGCTTCGGCCTCAATCAGCCCCAGCATTTT
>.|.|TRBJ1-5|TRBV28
CASSLGMRVGRQPQHF
TGTGCCAGCAGTTTGGGGATGAGGGTCGGCAGACAGCCCCAGCATTTT
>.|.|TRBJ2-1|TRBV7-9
CASSFRRSYNEQFF
TGTGCCAGCAGCTTCCGCAGGAGCTACAATGAGCAGTTCTTC
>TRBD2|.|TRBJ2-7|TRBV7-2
CASSPSPGGAGEQYF
TGTGCCAGCAGCCCAAGTCCGGGGGGAGCCGGCGAGCAGTACTTC
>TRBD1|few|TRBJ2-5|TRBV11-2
CASSFNRGMGETQYF
TGTGCCAGCAGCTTCAACAGGGGAATGGGAGAGACCCAGTACTTC